The 19 T cell receptor beta chains in this list originate from one sample, sequenced in a study of Tregs in tolerant kidney transplant recipients. Measured with immunoSEQ multiplex PCR; TCRdb has only the in-frame clones, and not every one. This specimen shows about 52,000 clones; the ten leading clones hold about 0.83%. Sample: CD4+ T cells from blood, taken before the transplant. These receptors were collected from a human donor who received a combined kidney and bone marrow transplant.

Comments on this clone: The sequence runs out 3 residues before the end of the CDR3; the remainder is reconstructed from the germline J gene. V usage is TRBV2 and J usage is TRBJ2-2, with a tentative D call TRBD1 (5 bases). The V end lost 6 bases, the J end lost 2 bases, and 10 bases lay between the germline ends. This CDR3 region has 14 residues. CDR1 SNHLY and CDR2 FYNNEI come from the germline V gene. The CDR3 bases that were read are TGTGCCAGCAGGAACGGACAAAACACCGGGGAG. As protein: CASRNGQNTGE. The entire CDR3 protein is CASRNGQNTGELFF. Full variable domain (rest looked up from reference TRBV2 and TRBJ2-2): EPEVTQTPSHQVTQMGQEVILRCVPISNHLYFYWYRQILGQKVEFLVSFYNNEISEKSEIFDDQFSVERPDGSNFTLKIRSTKLEDSAMYFCASRNGQNTGELFFGEGSRLTVL.

Turning to this clone: The sequenced fragment ends 3 residues before the CDR3 boundary, so the rest is inferred from the germline J gene. The chain joins TRBV29-1 to TRBJ2-3; D is perhaps TRBD1 (5 bases). Trimming took 3 bases from V and 2 from J, leaving 12 bases between them. This CDR3 has 14 residues. Germline loops: CDR1 SQVTM, CDR2 ANQGSEA. The CDR3 bases that were read are TGCAGCGTTGAGGACACATCATACACAGATACG. It specifies CSVEDTSYTDT. The whole CDR3 sequence reads CSVEDTSYTDTQYF.

As to this clone: The read gets to within 3 residues of the CDR3 end, and the germline J gene fills in the rest. This chain uses TRBV28 with TRBJ2-3; 9 bases align to TRBD2. The CDR3 is 15 amino acids. Germline CDR1 reads MDHEN; CDR2 reads SYDVKM. V lost 5 bases, J lost 5 bases, and 8 bases stayed unmatched. The CDR3 bases that were read are TGTGCCAGCAGTCCTCCCGGGACTAGCCTAGATACG. It encodes CASSPPGTSLDT. The complete CDR3 sequence is CASSPPGTSLDTQYF.

CDR3 loop: CASSPQVGDTQYF. The covered CDR3 bases are TGTGCCAGCAGCCCCCAGGTCGGAGATACG. This chain links TRBV7-7 with TRBJ2-3, with unresolved D. The missing CDR3 end, 3 residues past where the read stops, is filled in from the germline J gene. V was pared by 5 bases and J by 5 bases, with 11 bases between. CDR3 length equals 13 residues. CDR1 and CDR2 (germline): SSHAT, FNYEAQ (reference sequence).

Notes on this clone: The read falls 3 residues short of the CDR3 end, and the missing part is taken from the germline J gene. This chain joins TRBV2 and TRBJ2-5; the match to TRBD2 covers 16 bases. The CDR3 extends over 17 amino acids. With V trimmed by 0 bases and J by 7 bases, 5 bases remained unmatched. Germline CDR1 SNHLY, CDR2 FYNNEI. Partial CDR3 DNA: TGTGCCAGCAGTGAAGCGATGGGACTAGCGGGGGGGCCGACC. Protein: CASSEAMGLAGGPT. The CDR3 as a whole reads CASSEAMGLAGGPTQYF.

The DNA read from the CDR3 is TGTGCCTGGAGGGCAAGAGGGGCCTACCGACTCTCTGAA. As protein: CAWRARGAYRLSE. The whole CDR3 is CAWRARGAYRLSEAFF. The chain employs TRBV30 and TRBJ1-1, with a possible D match to TRBD1 (5 bases). Read coverage stops 3 residues before the CDR3 terminus; the germline J gene supplies the remainder. CDR1 and CDR2 from the germline V gene are GTSNPN and SVGIG (reference sequence). Trimming stripped 3 bases from V and 6 bases from J, with 23 bases between. The CDR3 is 16 amino acids.

Notes on this clone: The read falls 3 residues short of the CDR3 end, and the missing part is taken from the germline J gene. The genes are TRBV7-2 and TRBJ2-7; perhaps TRBD2 as D (5 bases). The CDR3 loop spans 12 amino acids. The germline V gene encodes CDR1 SGHTA and CDR2 FQGNSA. V lost 4 bases and J lost 2, with 6 bases in between. CDR3 DNA, as far as it was read: TGTGCCAGCAGCTCCGGGGCCTACGAG. Protein: CASSSGAYE. The whole CDR3 protein reads CASSSGAYEQYF.

Points on this clone: The read comes to an end 3 residues before the CDR3 does, leaving the germline J gene to fill in the end. The chain employs TRBV7-9 and TRBJ2-3; no clear D. Trimming took off 1 base at V and 2 bases at J, with 4 bases between the two ends. Germline assignment: CDR1 SEHNR and CDR2 FQNEAQ (reference sequence). The CDR3 is 13 amino acids. CDR3: CASSLEATDTQYF. The covered CDR3 bases are TGTGCCAGCAGCTTAGAGGCCACAGATACG.

Comment on this clone: From the germline J gene comes the end of the CDR3, since the read stops 3 residues before it. V and J are TRBV19 and TRBJ1-2, with 7 bases fitting TRBD1. CDR3 length: 13 amino acids. V lost 7 bases, J lost 4 bases, and 6 bases stayed unmatched. Germline V gives CDR1 LNHDA, CDR2 SQIVND (reference sequence). The CDR3 reads CASIPAGGYGYTF. CDR3 bases read: TGTGCCAGTATTCCGGCAGGGGGCTATGGC.

On this clone itself: The CDR3 goes on 3 residues after the read ends, and that part is filled in from the germline J gene. J is TRBJ2-4 and V is TRBV2; 8 bases line up with TRBD2. The trim removed 3 bases at V and 1 base at J, leaving 5 bases unmatched. The CDR3 length is 16 residues. Germline assignment: CDR1 SNHLY and CDR2 FYNNEI. The part of the CDR3 DNA that was read is TGTGCCAGCAGTGATCGGGGGGGCCGGGCCAAAAACATT. Its protein product is CASSDRGGRAKNI. The whole CDR3 protein is CASSDRGGRAKNIQYF.

Comment on this clone: The sequenced fragment ends 3 residues before the CDR3 boundary, so the rest is inferred from the germline J gene. The rearrangement joins TRBV20-1 to TRBJ2-6; a weak D match, TRBD1 (6 bases). CDR1 is DFQATT, CDR2 SNEGSKA, per germline (reference sequence). The CDR3 consists of 14 residues. V was pared by 5 bases and J by 2 bases, with 10 bases between. CDR3 sequence: CSALGGAGANVLTF. The part of the CDR3 DNA that was read is TGCAGTGCTCTTGGGGGCGCTGGGGCCAACGTC.

A remark on this clone: The read finishes 3 residues shy of the CDR3 end, and the germline J gene is used to complete it. The J gene is TRBJ1-4, the V gene TRBV18; TRBD1 matches 8 bases. Germline trimming cut 8 bases from V and 4 bases from J; bases unmatched to any gene: 6. This CDR3 region has 14 residues. Per the germline V gene, CDR1 is KGHSH and CDR2 is LQKENI. CDR3 protein: CASAGTGLNEKLFF. Partial CDR3 DNA: TGTGCCAGCGCCGGGACAGGCCTTAATGAAAAA.

In the case of this clone: The read finishes 3 residues shy of the CDR3 end, and the germline J gene is used to complete it. Other DNA sequences from this sample encode an identical CDR3 as well. This chain connects TRBV18 to TRBJ1-1; no clear D gene. Germline CDR1 KGHSH, CDR2 LQKENI. V was trimmed by 2 bases and J by 2 bases, leaving 6 bases between them. This CDR3 contains 13 residues. The CDR3 DNA, read in part, is TGTGCCAGCTCACCAGCGGGAAACACTGAA. This gives the protein CASSPAGNTE. The whole CDR3 sequence is CASSPAGNTEAFF.

In the case of this clone: Sequencing ends 3 residues short of the CDR3 end; the germline J gene provides the rest. V is TRBV6-2 or TRBV6-3 and J is TRBJ2-3; 7 nucleotides align to TRBD2. This CDR3 has 13 residues. V lost 6 bases to trimming and J lost 7 bases; unmatched junction nucleotides: 7. Germline V CDR1 and CDR2: MNHEY, SVGEGT. The CDR3 region is CASSTGLLYTQYF. The CDR3 bases that were read are TGTGCCAGCAGCACGGGACTACTGTATACG.

The CDR3: CASSSDSTSGDTQYF. CDR3 bases read: TGTGCCAGCAGCTCCGACTCGACTAGCGGAGATACG. The chain uses TRBV7-6 and TRBJ2-3; 9 bases fit TRBD2. The missing CDR3 end, 3 residues past where the read stops, is filled in from the germline J gene. CDR1 is SGHVS, CDR2 FNYEAQ, per germline. Trimming took 4 bases from V and 5 from J; bases not matched to a gene: 7. The length of the CDR3 is 15 residues.

Regarding this clone: The read terminates 3 residues ahead of where the CDR3 ends, so the germline J gene completes it. The rearrangement uses TRBV11-2 and TRBJ2-1; TRBD1 aligns across 7 bases. Germline V gene lookup returns CDR1 SGHAT and CDR2 FQNNGV. J gave up 3 bases and V 5 bases, and 7 bases lay outside the gene matches. This CDR3 has 15 residues. Partial CDR3 DNA: TGTGCCAGCAGCCCAGGGACAGAATACTACAATGAG. Protein sequence: CASSPGTEYYNE. The whole CDR3 protein is CASSPGTEYYNEQFF.

A word on this clone: The CDR3 is cut off 3 residues early in the read; its end comes from the germline J gene. This rearrangement joins TRBV2 to TRBJ2-1; D is possibly TRBD2 (5 bases). Trimming left V 7 bases short and J 9 bases short, with 10 bases between. CDR1 is SNHLY and CDR2 is FYNNEI in the germline V gene. The CDR3 is 11 residues long. The covered CDR3 bases are TGTGCCAGCACGACTACCCCTGAG. It encodes CASTTTPE. The whole CDR3 sequence is CASTTTPEQFF.

Comments on this clone: Read coverage stops 3 residues before the CDR3 terminus; the germline J gene supplies the remainder. The V call is TRBV19, the J call TRBJ1-1; 8 bases line up with TRBD1. Looked up from germline, CDR1 is LNHDA and CDR2 is SQIVND (reference sequence). The CDR3 runs 14 residues. The CDR3 sequence is CASSARDRTFFAFF. The sequenced part of the CDR3 DNA is TGTGCCAGTAGTGCCCGGGACAGGACCTTTTTC.

As concerns this clone: The CDR3 end lies 3 residues beyond the end of the read and is filled in from the germline J gene. V gene TRBV20-1 combines with J gene TRBJ2-3; 8 bases agree with TRBD2. Germline V gene sequence: CDR1 DFQATT, CDR2 SNEGSKA (reference sequence). The CDR3 extends over 14 amino acids. Losses at the gene ends were 0 bases for V and 5 bases for J; bases not matched to a gene: 4. The CDR3 protein is CSARESAGGDTQYF. The sequenced CDR3 bases are TGCAGTGCTAGAGAGAGTGCGGGAGGAGATACG.